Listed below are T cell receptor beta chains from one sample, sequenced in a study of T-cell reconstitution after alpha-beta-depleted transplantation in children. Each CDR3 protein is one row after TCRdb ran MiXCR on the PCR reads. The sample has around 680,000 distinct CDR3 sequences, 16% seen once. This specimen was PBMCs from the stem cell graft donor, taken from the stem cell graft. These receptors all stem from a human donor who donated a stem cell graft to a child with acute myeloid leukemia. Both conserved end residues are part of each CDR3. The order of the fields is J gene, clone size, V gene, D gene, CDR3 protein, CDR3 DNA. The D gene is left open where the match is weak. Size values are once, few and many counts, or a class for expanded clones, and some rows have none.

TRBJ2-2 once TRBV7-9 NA CASSSTGGRGELFF TGTGCCAGCAGCTCAACCGGGGGACGCGGGGAGCTGTTTTTT
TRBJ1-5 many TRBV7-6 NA CASSPAGGSNQPQHF TGTGCCAGCAGCCCTGCGGGGGGAAGCAATCAGCCCCAGCATTTT
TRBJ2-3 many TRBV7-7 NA CASSLAGVDTQYF TGTGCCAGCAGCTTAGCCGGGGTAGATACGCAGTATTTT
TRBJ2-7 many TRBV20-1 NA CSARSPLGGEGEQYF TGCAGTGCTAGATCTCCCCTGGGGGGAGAGGGCGAGCAGTACTTC
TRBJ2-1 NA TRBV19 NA CASSTPIVDNEQFF TGTGCCAGTAGTACCCCTATCGTCGACAATGAGCAGTTCTTC
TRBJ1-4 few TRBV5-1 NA CASSLARGEGEKLFF TGCGCCAGCAGCTTGGCCAGAGGGGAGGGAGAAAAACTGTTTTTT
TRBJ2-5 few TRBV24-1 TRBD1 CATSDRDRGQETQYF TGTGCCACCAGTGACCGGGACAGGGGCCAAGAGACCCAGTACTTC
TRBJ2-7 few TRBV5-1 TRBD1 CASSFATGKNEQYF TGCGCCAGCAGCTTCGCGACAGGGAAAAACGAGCAGTACTTC
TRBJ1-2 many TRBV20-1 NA CSARLRENYGYTF TGCAGTGCTAGATTACGGGAAAACTATGGCTACACCTTC
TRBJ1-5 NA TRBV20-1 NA CSARVRTVQGQPQHF TGCAGTGCTAGAGTCCGGACAGTACAAGGTCAGCCCCAGCATTTT
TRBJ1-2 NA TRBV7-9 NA CASTREGHHGYTF TGTGCCAGCACCAGAGAGGGACATCATGGCTACACCTTC
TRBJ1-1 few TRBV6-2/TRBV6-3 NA CASVPPFGTEAFF TGTGCCAGCGTCCCGCCGTTTGGCACTGAAGCTTTCTTT
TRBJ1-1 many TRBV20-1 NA CSAIPDTEAFF TGCAGTGCTATCCCCGACACTGAAGCTTTCTTT
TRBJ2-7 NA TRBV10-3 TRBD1 CAISEPRDRNSYEQYF TGTGCCATCAGTGAGCCTCGGGACAGAAATTCCTACGAGCAGTACTTC
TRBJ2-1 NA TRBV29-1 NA CSVGIVDEQFF TGCAGCGTTGGTATTGTTGATGAGCAGTTCTTC
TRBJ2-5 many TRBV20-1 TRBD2 CSARESGGRLETQYF TGCAGTGCTAGAGAGAGCGGGGGGCGATTAGAGACCCAGTACTTC
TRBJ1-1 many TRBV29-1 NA CSVVIAEAFF TGCAGCGTTGTGATCGCTGAAGCTTTCTTT
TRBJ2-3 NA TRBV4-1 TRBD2 CASSQGNSGTSTDTQYF TGCGCCAGCAGCCAGGGGAATAGCGGGACTAGCACAGATACGCAGTATTTT
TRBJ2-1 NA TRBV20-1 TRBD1 CSARPPGQGKAEQFF TGCAGTGCTAGACCCCCCGGACAGGGGAAGGCTGAGCAGTTCTTC
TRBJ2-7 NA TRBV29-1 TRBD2 CSVAGLAGRQDYEQYF TGCAGCGTTGCCGGACTAGCGGGGAGACAAGACTACGAGCAGTACTTC
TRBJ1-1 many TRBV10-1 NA CASSDSGGANTEAFF TGCGCCAGCAGCGACTCCGGCGGAGCGAACACTGAAGCTTTCTTT
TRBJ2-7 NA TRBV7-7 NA CASSFHRVLPHSYEQYF TGTGCCAGCAGCTTTCACCGGGTCCTACCCCACTCCTACGAGCAGTACTTC
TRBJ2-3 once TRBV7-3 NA CASSSGTGTDRQYF TGTGCCAGCAGCTCCGGGACCGGCACAGATAGGCAGTATTTT
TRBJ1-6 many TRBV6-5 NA CASSYGPGVRASPLHF TGTGCCAGCAGTTACGGTCCGGGGGTTCGGGCTTCACCCCTCCACTTT
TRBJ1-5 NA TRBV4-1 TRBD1 CASSLRPGQGSNQPQHF TGCGCCAGCAGCCTACGGCCCGGACAGGGTAGCAATCAGCCCCAGCATTTT
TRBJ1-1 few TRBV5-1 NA CASSSVSQGDPTFF TGCGCCAGCAGTTCGGTTTCGCAGGGCGACCCTACTTTCTTT
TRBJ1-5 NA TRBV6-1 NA CASTVVSHSNQPQHF TGTGCCAGCACTGTGGTCAGCCATAGCAATCAGCCCCAGCATTTT
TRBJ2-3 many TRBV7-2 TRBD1 CASSLVGGTGTTDTQYF TGTGCCAGCAGCTTAGTAGGTGGGACAGGTACCACAGATACGCAGTATTTT
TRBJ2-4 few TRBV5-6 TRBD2 CASSLGGRAKNIQYF TGTGCCAGCAGCTTGGGCGGGAGAGCCAAAAACATTCAGTACTTC
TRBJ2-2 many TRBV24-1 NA CATSVARPANTGELFF TGTGCCACCAGTGTGGCGAGACCCGCGAACACCGGGGAGCTGTTTTTT
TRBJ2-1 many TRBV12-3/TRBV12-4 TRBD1 CASSAQGVKQFF TGTGCCAGCAGTGCCCAGGGGGTCAAACAGTTCTTC